This T cell receptor beta chain was captured by sequencing in a study of T cells in Graves' hyperthyroidism and ophthalmopathy. In the study overall: Prior to any treatment, at the point of initial diagnosis, peripheral blood was collected. Study conclusions and caveats: Ophthalmopathy was predicted by the model a median of approximately 6 months ahead of onset. Blood also showed most of the thyroid clonotypes that were expanded above 0.001.

The source material, RNA transcripts, was used to amplify TCR beta CDR3 regions. RT-PCR in the first round (using the HTBI primer set) targeted the TCR CDR3. MiXCR was run by TCRdb on the multiplex PCR reads, yielding one entry per CDR3 protein. Here the sample spans over 300,000 distinct CDR3 sequences, about 14% being singletons. The authors deemed Graves' hyperthyroidism stable absent ophthalmopathy progression within 18 months. This clonotype was seen many times. Its specificity is not known. The TCR sequence derives from a woman aged 55-69 years with Graves' hyperthyroidism. The sequenced material came from blood.

The CDR3 nucleotides read TGTGCCAGCAGACCCGGGACAGACTACGAGCAGTACTTC. Protein sequence: CASRPGTDYEQYF. V and J are TRBV2 and TRBJ2-7; TRBD1 matches at 7 bases. Germline V CDR1 and CDR2: SNHLY, FYNNEI. CDR3 length equals 13 residues. The V gene end was trimmed by 6 bases and the J gene end by 3 bases; junction bases not matched to a gene: 5.